This section outlines one TCR beta chain sequence together with its context. Its antigen remains unidentified. PCR amplification relied on 60 Vbeta primers (plus 13 Jbeta primers). This table comes from immunoSEQ multiplex PCR, and its TCRdb copy is limited to in-frame clones, with some not included. The sample gives under 200,000 clones, 84% of which show up once; around 6% is in the top ten. The sample originates from a study of cytomegalovirus exposure and HLA in healthy donors. Study observations and caveats: Reported findings show TCR beta sequences accurately forecast HLA-A and HLA-B alleles in most subjects. TCR beta V segments were, for the most part, productive about 90% or about 30% of the time in an earlier analysis. Presence/absence analyses assumed roughly uniform sequencing depth across donors, which may not hold.

Trimming took 10 bases from V and 0 from J, leaving 15 bases between them. Germline loops: CDR1 LNHDA, CDR2 SQIVND (reference sequence). The CDR3 runs 15 residues. Sequencing used PBMCs. The chain is built from TRBV19 and TRBJ1-4; D not certain. The source is a man aged 50 or older in good health and CMV-seropositive. The CDR3: CATRERVATNEKLFF. In DNA form, the CDR3 reads TGTGCCACCCGGGAGAGGGTCGCAACTAATGAAAAACTGTTTTTT.